This TCR beta chain came from a study of tumor-infiltrating lymphocytes in primary liver carcinoma. About the study: Male and female patients aged 30 to 69 years made up the cohort. About 3.5 to 8 million productive TCRbeta reads were obtained from the samples, with similar numbers across tissue types. Study-level results: Present in all five tumor regions were only about 7.5-25% of the top clones. The 250 largest clones made up significantly more of tumor than blood repertoires (p = 0.039).

DNA and RNA were both co-extracted from around 20-30 mg of bulk tissue that had not been sorted. The CDR3 is 16 residues long. Germline V CDR1 and CDR2: MGHRA, YSYEKL. Details on this clonotype: The antigen is not known. Relative to the germline gene, one junction end is altered; a read error may explain this.

From roughly 0.55 ug of total RNA, TCR beta-specific cDNA was reverse-transcribed using a constant-region primer. Libraries of TCR beta came from three nested multiplex PCR rounds with slightly modified ARM-PCR. The first two PCR rounds, approximately 10 cycles each, used TRBV1-TRBV30 forward primers and a C-beta reverse primer. TCRdb fed the multiplex PCR reads into MiXCR, producing one record per CDR3 protein. The sample has 95,000 to 100,000 distinct CDR3 sequences; around 66% are singletons. The gene calls are TRBV4-1 and TRBJ2-7; 8 nucleotides line up with TRBD1. This TCR came from a woman aged 60-75 years with primary liver carcinoma and hepatitis B virus infection. Sequencing input: liver tumor tissue from sampling region 2. The sample's subset: tumor region T2, inferior pole. CDR3 in DNA: TGCGCCAGCAGCCAAGCAATAGACAGGGGAGTCTACGAGCACTACTTC. Amino acid sequence: CASSQAIDRGVYEHYF.